This T cell receptor beta chain was captured in a study of cytomegalovirus exposure and HLA in healthy donors. General study findings and limits: Further analysis was carried out later, and it showed several of the most significant clusters appearing linked to common viral pathogens. Most of the CMV-associated TCR beta chains (in a later analysis) appeared to be HLA-restricted.

To note about this clone: Its specificity is not known.

The donors gave bone marrow, and they were healthy. At the time of sampling, donors were nominally healthy, though unrecorded immune exposures were likely. The CDR3 contains 14 residues. Trimming removed 6 bases from V and 4 bases from J; junction bases left unmatched: 5. The germline V gene encodes CDR1 SNHLY and CDR2 FYNNEI. The PCR ran on 60 Vbeta and 13 Jbeta primers. Clones were read by immunoSEQ multiplex PCR, and TCRdb kept only the in-frame ones, dropping some. The clone table shows some 120,000 clones, with the ten largest holding around 6.5%. The TCR comes from a man aged 40-49 years in good health and CMV-seropositive. Input material: PBMCs. The chain is built from TRBV2 and TRBJ1-5; 8 bases are a match to TRBD1. The CDR3 here is CASSQTGVNQPQHF. The CDR3 region has the DNA TGTGCCAGCAGCCAGACAGGGGTGAATCAGCCCCAGCATTTT.